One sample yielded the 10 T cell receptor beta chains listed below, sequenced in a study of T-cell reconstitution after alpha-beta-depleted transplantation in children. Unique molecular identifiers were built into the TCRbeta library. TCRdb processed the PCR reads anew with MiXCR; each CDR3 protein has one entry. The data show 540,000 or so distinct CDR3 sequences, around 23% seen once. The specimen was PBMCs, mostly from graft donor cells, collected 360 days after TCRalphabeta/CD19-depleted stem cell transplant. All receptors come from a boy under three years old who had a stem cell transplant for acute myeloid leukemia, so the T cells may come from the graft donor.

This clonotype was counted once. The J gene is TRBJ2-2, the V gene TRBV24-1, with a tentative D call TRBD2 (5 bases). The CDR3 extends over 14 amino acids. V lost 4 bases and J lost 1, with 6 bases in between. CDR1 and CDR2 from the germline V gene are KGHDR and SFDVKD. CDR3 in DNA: TGTGCCACCAGTGAGGGGAGGAACACCGGGGAGCTGTTTTTT. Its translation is CATSEGRNTGELFF.

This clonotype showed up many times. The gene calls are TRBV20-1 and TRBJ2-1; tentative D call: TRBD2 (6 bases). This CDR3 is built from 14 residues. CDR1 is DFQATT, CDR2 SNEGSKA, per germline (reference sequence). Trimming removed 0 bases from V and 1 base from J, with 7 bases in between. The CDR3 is CSAREGGSYNEQFF. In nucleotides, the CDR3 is TGCAGTGCTAGAGAGGGGGGATCCTACAATGAGCAGTTCTTC.

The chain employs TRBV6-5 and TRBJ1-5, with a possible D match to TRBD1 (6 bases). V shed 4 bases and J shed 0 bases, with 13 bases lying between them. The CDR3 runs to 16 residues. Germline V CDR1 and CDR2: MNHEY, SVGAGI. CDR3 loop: CASSSGQPYSNQPQHF. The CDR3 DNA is TGTGCCAGCAGTTCAGGACAGCCTTATAGCAATCAGCCCCAGCATTTT.

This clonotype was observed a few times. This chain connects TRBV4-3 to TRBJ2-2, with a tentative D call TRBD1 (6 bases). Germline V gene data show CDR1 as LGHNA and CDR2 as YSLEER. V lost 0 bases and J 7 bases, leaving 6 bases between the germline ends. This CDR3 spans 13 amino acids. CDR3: CASSQEGGGELFF. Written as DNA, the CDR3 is TGCGCCAGCAGCCAAGAAGGGGGCGGGGAGCTGTTTTTT.

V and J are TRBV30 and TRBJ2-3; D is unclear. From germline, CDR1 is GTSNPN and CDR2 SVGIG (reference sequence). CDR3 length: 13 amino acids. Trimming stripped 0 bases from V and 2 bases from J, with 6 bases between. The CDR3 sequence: CAWSVDHTDTQYF. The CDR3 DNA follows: TGTGCCTGGAGTGTCGACCACACAGATACGCAGTATTTT.

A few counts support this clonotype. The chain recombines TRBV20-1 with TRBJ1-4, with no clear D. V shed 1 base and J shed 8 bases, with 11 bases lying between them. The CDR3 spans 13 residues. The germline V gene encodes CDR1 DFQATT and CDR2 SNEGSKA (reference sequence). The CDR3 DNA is TGCAGTGCTAGAGTTGTGGGAGGGGAAAAACTGTTTTTT. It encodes CSARVVGGEKLFF.

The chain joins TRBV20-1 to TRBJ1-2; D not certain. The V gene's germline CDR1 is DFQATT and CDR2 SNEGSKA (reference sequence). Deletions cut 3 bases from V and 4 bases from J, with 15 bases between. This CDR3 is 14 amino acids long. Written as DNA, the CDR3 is TGCAGTGCTAGGGGCCATAGGGAAGGCTATGGCTACACCTTC. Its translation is CSARGHREGYGYTF.

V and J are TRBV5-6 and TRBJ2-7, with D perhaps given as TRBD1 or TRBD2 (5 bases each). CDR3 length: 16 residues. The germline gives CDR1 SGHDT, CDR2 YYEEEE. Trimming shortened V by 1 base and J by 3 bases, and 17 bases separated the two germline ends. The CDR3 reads CASSLRGSGFRYEQYF. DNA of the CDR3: TGTGCCAGCAGCTTGCGAGGGTCAGGGTTTCGCTACGAGCAGTACTTC.

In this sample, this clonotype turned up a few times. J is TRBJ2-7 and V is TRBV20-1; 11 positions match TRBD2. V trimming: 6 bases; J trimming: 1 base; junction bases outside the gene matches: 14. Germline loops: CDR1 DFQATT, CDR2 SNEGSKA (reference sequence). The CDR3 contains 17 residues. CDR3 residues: CSAPLLAGGKGSYEQYV. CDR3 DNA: TGCAGTGCCCCCCTGCTAGCGGGGGGCAAGGGTTCCTACGAGCAGTACGTC.

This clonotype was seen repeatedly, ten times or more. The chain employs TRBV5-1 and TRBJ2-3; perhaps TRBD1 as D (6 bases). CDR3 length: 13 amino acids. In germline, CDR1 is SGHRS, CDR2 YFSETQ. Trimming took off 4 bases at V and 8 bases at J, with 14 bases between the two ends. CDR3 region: CASSALGAGTQYF. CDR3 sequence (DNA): TGCGCCAGCAGCGCCCTGGGGGCCGGTACGCAGTATTTT.